These 30 T cell receptor beta chains originate from one sample sequenced in a study of blood T cell repertoires in COVID-19. Data came from immunoSEQ multiplex PCR; TCRdb stores just in-frame clones and leaves some out. The table lists approximately 300,000 clones, about nine tenths of them singletons, with about 4.2% in the top ten. The source material was PBMCs or T cells enriched from blood (not recorded which). The receptors derive from a man aged 25 to 40 who had recovered from COVID-19.

This clone was counted a single time. The chain uses TRBV7-9 and TRBJ1-1, with TRBD1 matching 10 bases. V dropped 3 bases and J dropped 4; count of bases not matched to a gene: 5. CDR1 is SEHNR, CDR2 FQNEAQ, per germline (reference sequence). This CDR3 contains 15 residues. The CDR3 reads CASSLGTGVATEAFF. The CDR3 bases are TGTGCCAGCAGCTTGGGGACAGGGGTGGCCACTGAAGCTTTCTTT. The variable domain in full, with the rest retrieved from reference TRBV7-9 and TRBJ1-1, is DTGVSQNPRHKITKRGQNVTFRCDPISEHNRLYWYRQTLGQGPEFLTYFQNEAQLEKSRLLSDRFSAERPKGSFSTLEIQRTEQGDSAMYLCASSLGTGVATEAFFGQGTRLTVV.

This clone showed up just once. This chain links TRBV5-4 with TRBJ2-1, with 7 bases matching TRBD2. V shed 0 bases, J shed 5 bases, and the junction held 2 bases outside the gene matches. There are 14 residues in the CDR3. The germline CDR1 and CDR2 sequences are SGHNT and YYREEE (reference sequence). This chain's CDR3 is CASSLGDYHNEQFF. CDR3 nucleotides: TGTGCCAGCAGCTTGGGGGACTACCACAATGAGCAGTTCTTC.

The DNA of the CDR3 is TGTGCCAGCAGTTTCCTGCCGGTAAGCAATCAGCCCCAGCATTTT. It is translated as CASSFLPVSNQPQHF. This rearrangement joins TRBV27 to TRBJ1-5; no clear D. Germline CDR1 reads MNHEY; CDR2 reads SMNVEV (reference sequence). The CDR3 runs to 15 residues. V lost 3 bases and J lost 1, with 10 bases in between.

V and J are TRBV9 and TRBJ2-5; 13 bases match TRBD2. Losses at the gene ends were 3 bases for V and 4 bases for J; bases not matched to a gene: 6. CDR1 SGDLS and CDR2 YYNGEE come from the germline V gene. The CDR3 sequence is 16 residues long. The CDR3 here is CASSAGLAGSGETQYF. The CDR3 DNA sequence: TGTGCCAGCAGCGCGGGACTAGCGGGGTCGGGAGAGACCCAGTACTTC.

The CDR3 is CASSPMGGAGSLNEQFF. CDR3 nucleotides: TGTGCCAGCTCACCAATGGGTGGAGCGGGGTCCCTCAATGAGCAGTTCTTC. This chain links TRBV18 with TRBJ2-1, with 7 bases fitting TRBD2. The germline V gene encodes CDR1 KGHSH and CDR2 LQKENI. The CDR3 totals 17 residues. V shed 2 bases, J shed 6 bases, and the junction held 13 bases outside the gene matches.

This clone has only one observation. The chain joins TRBV10-2 to TRBJ2-5; TRBD1 might be the D (6 bases). CDR1 and CDR2 from the germline V gene are WSHSY and SAAADI. This CDR3 is built from 14 residues. V was cut by 6 bases and J by 7 bases, with 18 bases left in between. CDR3 sequence: CASRSNRVSGTQYF. CDR3 nucleotides: TGCGCCAGCAGGTCTAACAGGGTCAGTGGGACCCAGTACTTC.

This clone was detected a few times. This sample also contains other DNA sequences that code for the same CDR3. V usage is TRBV2 and J usage is TRBJ1-2; 8 bases are a match to TRBD1. Trimming cost V 6 bases and J 8 bases; bases outside gene matches: 5. The CDR3 sequence is 12 residues long. The germline V gene encodes CDR1 SNHLY and CDR2 FYNNEI. The CDR3, as DNA: TGTGCCAGCAGGACAGGGGCTGGGGGCTACACCTTC. Translating it yields CASRTGAGGYTF.

The chain uses TRBV27 and TRBJ2-1, with D possibly TRBD1 on 6 matching bases. The CDR3 covers 14 residues. Per the germline V gene, CDR1 is MNHEY and CDR2 is SMNVEV (reference sequence). Trimming left V 6 bases short and J 3 bases short, with 12 bases between. The CDR3 loop is CASSQQGFYNEQFF. The CDR3 DNA follows: TGTGCCAGCAGCCAACAGGGATTCTACAATGAGCAGTTCTTC.

The V and J genes are TRBV28 and TRBJ2-7; 10 bases map to TRBD2. J gave up 4 bases and V 1 base, and 4 bases lay outside the gene matches. Germline values: CDR1 MDHEN, CDR2 SYDVKM. The CDR3 spans 15 residues. CDR3 sequence: CASSLSSSGGYEQYF. As DNA, the CDR3 is TGTGCCAGCAGTTTATCTTCTAGCGGGGGTTACGAGCAGTACTTC.

This chain uses TRBV30 with TRBJ2-5; perhaps TRBD1 as D (6 bases). Trimming cost V 3 bases and J 1 base, with 18 bases left between them. Germline CDR1 GTSNPN, CDR2 SVGIG (reference sequence). The CDR3 is made up of 16 amino acids. The CDR3 protein is CAWRTTGRSFQETQYF. The CDR3 DNA reads as TGTGCCTGGAGGACGACAGGCCGCTCTTTCCAAGAGACCCAGTACTTC.

This rearrangement joins TRBV4-1 to TRBJ1-2, with D perhaps matching TRBD1 (6 bases). V lost 4 bases, J lost 6 bases, and 15 bases lay in between. The CDR3 sequence is 14 residues long. Germline V gene sequence: CDR1 MGHRA, CDR2 YSYEKL. The CDR3 coding sequence is TGCGCCAGCAGCCTCGTCGGGGGGCGGGATGGCTACACCTTC. This sequence encodes CASSLVGGRDGYTF.

The J gene is TRBJ2-5, the V gene TRBV6-5; 8 bases align to TRBD1. The V gene end was trimmed by 9 bases and the J gene end by 5 bases; junction bases not matched to a gene: 8. The CDR3 is 13 residues long. Germline assignment: CDR1 MNHEY and CDR2 SVGAGI. CDR3 loop: CASQDRGWETQYF. CDR3 sequence (DNA): TGTGCCAGTCAAGACAGGGGCTGGGAGACCCAGTACTTC.

This chain joins TRBV5-5 and TRBJ2-1, with D possibly being TRBD2 (5 bases). The CDR3 is 16 amino acids. The V and J ends lost 1 base and 9 bases respectively, with 20 bases between them. The germline gives CDR1 SGHKS, CDR2 YYEKEE (reference sequence). CDR3 coding DNA: TGTGCCAGCAGCTTGTCGCCAGCCTTACGTGAGGGTGAGCAGTTCTTC. It yields the protein CASSLSPALREGEQFF.

This chain uses TRBV11-3 with TRBJ1-2, with 7 bases aligning to TRBD1. J was trimmed by 8 bases and V by 6 bases; bases with no gene match: 9. This CDR3 is built from 13 residues. Germline assignment: CDR1 SGHNT and CDR2 YENEEA. CDR3 sequence: CASRTQGPEGYTF. CDR3 nucleotide sequence: TGTGCCAGCAGAACACAGGGGCCAGAGGGCTACACCTTC. The whole variable domain, filled in from reference TRBV11-3 and TRBJ1-2, reads EAGVVQSPRYKIIEKKQPVAFWCNPISGHNTLYWYLQNLGQGPELLIRYENEEAVDDSQLPKDRFSAERLKGVDSTLKIQPAELGDSAVYLCASRTQGPEGYTFGSGTRLTVV.

This chain links TRBV6-5 with TRBJ1-5, with 9 positions matching TRBD1. The CDR3 loop spans 15 amino acids. Germline lookup yields CDR1 MNHEY and CDR2 SVGAGI. With V trimmed by 7 bases and J by 7 bases, 11 bases remained unmatched. CDR3 loop: CASIVQGALGQPQHF. In DNA form, the CDR3 reads TGTGCCAGCATCGTACAGGGGGCTTTGGGACAGCCCCAGCATTTT.

The V and J genes are TRBV11-2 and TRBJ2-3, with 11 positions matching TRBD2. This CDR3 spans 18 amino acids. The trim removed 1 base at V and 2 bases at J, leaving 8 bases unmatched. Per the germline V gene, CDR1 is SGHAT and CDR2 is FQNNGV. CDR3 DNA: TGTGCCAGCAGCTTAGGAGTGCTAGCGGGAGGCCTCACAGATACGCAGTATTTT. It specifies CASSLGVLAGGLTDTQYF.

The chain carries TRBV29-1 and TRBJ2-1; D remains unclear. V gave up 5 bases and J gave up 9 bases, with 8 bases separating them. This CDR3 spans 10 amino acids. Germline V gene sequence: CDR1 SQVTM, CDR2 ANQGSEA. CDR3 sequence: CSVTGGEQFF. The DNA for the CDR3 is TGCAGCGTTACTGGCGGTGAGCAGTTCTTC.

The chain combines TRBV6-6 with TRBJ1-2; D remains unclear. The germline CDR1 and CDR2 sequences are MNHNY and SVGAGI (reference sequence). The ends were cut back, 2 bases at V and 3 bases at J, with 16 bases in the middle. CDR3 size: 16 residues. CDR3 in DNA: TGTGCCAGCAGTTACGAGCAGCGGAAAATTCACTATGGCTACACCTTC. Its translation is CASSYEQRKIHYGYTF.

The V call is TRBV5-4, the J call TRBJ2-3, with 9 bases aligning to TRBD2. There are 16 residues in the CDR3. The V gene end was trimmed by 4 bases and the J gene end by 5 bases; junction bases not matched to a gene: 11. The germline V gene has CDR1 SGHNT and CDR2 YYREEE (reference sequence). The CDR3 loop reads CASSLLLAGHEDTQYF. Written as DNA, the CDR3 is TGTGCCAGCAGCCTGCTACTAGCGGGCCATGAAGATACGCAGTATTTT.

V usage is TRBV7-2 and J usage is TRBJ2-5; perhaps TRBD1 as D (6 bases). V gave up 3 bases and J gave up 6 bases, with 14 bases separating them. Germline values: CDR1 SGHTA, CDR2 FQGNSA. The length of the CDR3 is 14 residues. CDR3 DNA sequence: TGTGCCAGCAGCTTCCAAGGACAGAGACAGACCCAGTACTTC. Translating it yields CASSFQGQRQTQYF. Using reference TRBV7-2 and TRBJ2-5 for the parts outside the CDR3, the full variable domain is GAGVSQSPSNKVTEKGKDVELRCDPISGHTALYWYRQSLGQGLEFLIYFQGNSAPDKSGLPSDRFSAERTGGSVSTLTIQRTQQEDSAVYLCASSFQGQRQTQYFGPGTRLLVL.

The rearrangement links TRBV7-2 to TRBJ1-2; weak D call: TRBD1 (6 bases). The CDR3 loop spans 14 amino acids. Trimming removed 5 bases from V and 4 bases from J, with 14 bases in between. Germline V gene data show CDR1 as SGHTA and CDR2 as FQGNSA. The chain's CDR3 is CASSLPGAVYGYTF. In nucleotides, the CDR3 is TGTGCCAGCAGCCTCCCAGGGGCCGTCTATGGCTACACCTTC.

V gene TRBV7-9 combines with J gene TRBJ2-1; tentative D call: TRBD1 (5 bases). The CDR3 runs 15 residues. Germline-derived CDR1 and CDR2 are SEHNR and FQNEAQ (reference sequence). V lost 2 bases and J 3 bases, leaving 11 bases between the germline ends. This chain's CDR3 is CASSLSGLYYNEQFF. CDR3 coding DNA: TGTGCCAGCAGCTTATCAGGGCTCTACTACAATGAGCAGTTCTTC.

V usage is TRBV28 and J usage is TRBJ2-1, with 7 bases identical to TRBD1. The CDR3 sequence is 13 residues long. Germline CDR1 is MDHEN and CDR2 is SYDVKM. J gave up 9 bases and V 6 bases, and 8 bases lay outside the gene matches. CDR3 amino acids: CASSAGTVIEQFF. The CDR3 DNA is TGTGCCAGCAGCGCCGGGACAGTGATTGAGCAGTTCTTC.

This chain connects TRBV7-9 to TRBJ2-7; TRBD1 aligns across 9 bases. Losses at the gene ends were 5 bases for V and 5 bases for J; bases not matched to a gene: 10. This CDR3 has 15 residues. In germline, CDR1 is SEHNR, CDR2 FQNEAQ (reference sequence). The CDR3 DNA reads as TGTGCCAGCAGCCGGGGACAGGGCAAGAGAGACGAGCAGTACTTC. Its protein is CASSRGQGKRDEQYF.

This rearrangement joins TRBV5-4 to TRBJ2-2; a possible D gene is TRBD1 (6 bases). The germline V and J ends were trimmed by 4 bases and 4 bases, with 14 bases remaining between them. Germline assignment: CDR1 SGHNT and CDR2 YYREEE (reference sequence). The length of the CDR3 is 15 residues. The CDR3 DNA is TGTGCCAGCAGCGTCCAGGGGAGAACCACCGGGGAGCTGTTTTTT. Its protein product is CASSVQGRTTGELFF.

This clone was seen a single time. The chain combines TRBV27 with TRBJ2-7; tentative D call: TRBD1 (6 bases). The CDR3 length is 13 residues. The germline V gene encodes CDR1 MNHEY and CDR2 SMNVEV (reference sequence). V gave up 5 bases and J gave up 4 bases, with 12 bases separating them. The CDR3 DNA follows: TGTGCCAGCAGTCAGCAGGGGCCATACGAGCAGTACTTC. Amino acids: CASSQQGPYEQYF.

In its sample, this clone was seen a few times. This chain connects TRBV5-4 to TRBJ2-3; TRBD2 agrees at 8 bases. The CDR3 length is 18 residues. Germline trimming cut 3 bases from V and 1 base from J; bases unmatched to any gene: 13. Germline V CDR1 and CDR2: SGHNT, YYREEE (reference sequence). Here the CDR3 reads CASSSAGGRSLGTDTQYF. In nucleotides, the CDR3 is TGTGCCAGCAGCTCCGCGGGGGGTCGGTCATTGGGCACAGATACGCAGTATTTT.

The CDR3 region has the DNA TGTGCCAGCAGTCTAGAGGCAAGTCAGACGAACACCGGGGAGCTGTTTTTT. Translated: CASSLEASQTNTGELFF. The rearrangement joins TRBV27 to TRBJ2-2; no clear D. The germline V gene encodes CDR1 MNHEY and CDR2 SMNVEV (reference sequence). CDR3 size: 17 residues. V was cut by 5 bases and J by 0 bases, with 16 bases left in between.

This clone was seen more than once but under ten times. This chain links TRBV5-3 with TRBJ2-7; D may be TRBD2 (7 bases). TRBV5-3 is labeled an ORF, and its function is uncertain. This CDR3 has 14 amino acids. The V and J ends lost 3 bases and 7 bases respectively, with 17 bases between them. CDR3 DNA: TGTGCCAGAAGCTCAAACAGGGAGGGTAGGGAGCAGTACTTC. Its protein product is CARSSNREGREQYF.

In its sample, this clone was seen once. The V gene is TRBV5-6, the J gene TRBJ1-1; 8 nucleotides align to TRBD1. The V and J ends lost 7 bases and 4 bases, in that order; junction bases with no gene match: 3. The CDR3 length is 12 residues. Germline lookup yields CDR1 SGHDT and CDR2 YYEEEE. The DNA of the CDR3 is TGTGCCAGCCAAGACAGGGGCACTGAAGCTTTCTTT. As protein: CASQDRGTEAFF.